This paragraph covers one TCR beta chain sequence. Antigen unknown. These data come from a study of cytomegalovirus exposure and HLA in healthy donors. Researchers ran the PCR with 60 Vbeta and 13 Jbeta primers. Only in-frame clones appear in the TCRdb table, and some are missing; sequencing was by immunoSEQ multiplex PCR. The listing contains around 76,000 clones. General study points: Further analysis, carried out later, found HLA-associated TCR beta chains more clonally expanded than equally common other chains.

The CDR3 totals 16 residues. Germline V gene data show CDR1 as SGHRS and CDR2 as YFSETQ. V was pared by 1 base and J by 8 bases, with 10 bases of the junction left unmatched. The sequencing sample was made of PBMCs. The chain combines TRBV5-1 with TRBJ2-5; 11 bases are shared with TRBD2. This receptor was obtained from a man aged 40-55 years in good health and CMV-seronegative. The CDR3 coding sequence is TGCGCCAGCAGCTTGAAGGATGCGACTAGCGGGGCCACCCAGTACTTC. Amino acids: CASSLKDATSGATQYF.